Listed below are T cell receptor beta chains from one sample, sequenced in a study of response to subunit inactivated influenza vaccine. TCRdb analysed the RT-PCR reads with MiXCR anew, one entry per CDR3 protein. The sample holds some 570,000 distinct CDR3 sequences, approximately 11% seen once. These data also formed part of another study, on T cells expressing NK-cell markers.

Here the sequenced sample was PBMCs from blood, taken on the day of vaccination. The origin of the receptors is a man aged 45-65 years who received an inactivated influenza vaccine. CDR3s include the opening cysteine and the closing phenylalanine or tryptophan. A D gene is named only where the DNA matches it firmly. Only part of the rows carry a size: once, few, many, or a class if the clone is expanded.

NA	TRBV5-1	TRBJ2-2	15	many	TGCGCCAGCAGCCCCGGGACGAGGGACACCGGGGAGCTGTTTTTT	CASSPGTRDTGELFF
NA	TRBV7-3	TRBJ1-1	15	NA	TGTGCCAGCAGCTTAACGCCGGTTGAGAACACTGAAGCTTTCTTT	CASSLTPVENTEAFF
TRBD1	TRBV5-6	TRBJ2-7	15	few	TGTGCCAGCAGCTTTGACGGGACAGGGCGGTACGAGCAGTACTTC	CASSFDGTGRYEQYF
NA	TRBV6-5	TRBJ1-3	15	few	TGTGCCAGCAGTTACTCTTCCAGAAGCCGAAACACCATATATTTT	CASSYSSRSRNTIYF
NA	TRBV7-9	TRBJ2-7	12	NA	TGTGCCAGCAGCCGATCAGGGGAAGAGCAGTACTTC	CASSRSGEEQYF
TRBD1	TRBV20-1	TRBJ1-1	14	few	TGCAGTCCAGGGACAGGGGGCTTGAACACTGAAGCTTTCTTT	CSPGTGGLNTEAFF
TRBD2	TRBV20-1	TRBJ2-1	14	NA	TGCAGTGCGCTTCTAGCGGGAGGGCTCAATGAGCAGTTCTTC	CSALLAGGLNEQFF
NA	TRBV6-5	TRBJ1-3	16	NA	TGTGCCAGCAGTTACTCGTTGGGAGCCTCTGGAAACACCATATATTTT	CASSYSLGASGNTIYF
NA	TRBV4-2	TRBJ2-7	14	many	TGTGCCAGCAGCCAAGATTTGAGCTCCTACGAGCAGTACTTC	CASSQDLSSYEQYF
NA	TRBV2	TRBJ2-2	14	NA	TGTGCCAGCATGGACGGATCGAACACCGGGGAGCTGTTTTTT	CASMDGSNTGELFF
NA	TRBV4-1	TRBJ1-1	16	few	TGCGCCAGCAGCCAAGCCTTTGCGGGGGAGTACACTGAAGCTTTCTTT	CASSQAFAGEYTEAFF
NA	TRBV20-1	TRBJ2-6	18	NA	TGCAGTGCTAGAGCCCCTCAGGGGTATTTTTCTGGGGCCAACGTCCTGACTTTC	CSARAPQGYFSGANVLTF
TRBD2	TRBV15	TRBJ2-1	15	many	TGTGCCACCAGCAGAGATCGCAGACTAGCTAATGAGCAGTTCTTC	CATSRDRRLANEQFF
NA	TRBV6-2/TRBV6-3	TRBJ1-1	15	few	TGTGCCAGCAGGGCCCTTTCTCGGGGAAGGACTGAAGCTTTCTTT	CASRALSRGRTEAFF
TRBD2	TRBV4-3	TRBJ2-1	20	few	TGCGCCAGCAGCCAAGATAGACTAGCGGGGAGCAGCTCCTCCTACAATGAGCAGTTCTTC	CASSQDRLAGSSSSYNEQFF
NA	TRBV12-3/TRBV12-4	TRBJ2-5	14	many	TGTGCCAGCAGTTTATACTCGGCCGGGGAGACCCAGTACTTC	CASSLYSAGETQYF
TRBD2	TRBV9	TRBJ2-1	16	few	TGTGCCAGCAGCGGGGGGGGAGGCGTCTCCTACAATGAGCAGTTCTTC	CASSGGGGVSYNEQFF
TRBD1	TRBV12-3/TRBV12-4	TRBJ1-5	15	many	TGTGCCAGCAGTTTGGGACAGCTTAGCAATCAGCCCCAGCATTTT	CASSLGQLSNQPQHF
TRBD2	TRBV11-2	TRBJ2-7	13	many	TGTGCCAGCAGCCCTGGACTAGCCCGCGAGCAGTACTTC	CASSPGLAREQYF
NA	TRBV4-2	TRBJ2-7	12	NA	TGTGCCAGCAGCCAAGCGTACAACGAGCAGTACTTC	CASSQAYNEQYF
NA	TRBV30	TRBJ2-5	13	few	TGTGCCTTCAAAGCGGGCGGCCAAGAGACCCAGTACTTC	CAFKAGGQETQYF
TRBD2	TRBV25-1	TRBJ2-7	12	NA	TGTGCCACCTCGCCTAGCGGCGCCGAGCAGTACTTC	CATSPSGAEQYF